This entry concerns a single T cell receptor (beta chain). The antigen is unknown. These data belong to a study of post-analysis software for immune sequencing data. Study-level results: Patients used about 5 TRBV segments, including TRBV5-6, TRBV5-1 and TRBV20-1, more often than controls. Under F measure analysis, samples from one preparation batch co-clustered strongly. The normalized Chao1 diversity of multiple sclerosis patients was significantly lower than that of controls.

Germline V lookup: CDR1 DFQATT, CDR2 SNEGSKA (reference sequence). V lost 0 bases and J 1 base, leaving 18 bases between the germline ends. This CDR3 contains 17 residues. Researchers reported that TCR beta cDNA libraries carried unique molecular identifiers. TCRdb passed the PCR reads through MiXCR, listing each CDR3 protein once. Of about 540,000 distinct CDR3 sequences in the sample, around a third are singletons; the top ten hold around 5.9%. The sequence was collected from a girl between 2 and 17 years old with multiple sclerosis. The specimen sequenced was blood. The chain links TRBV20-1 to TRBJ2-5, with D possibly TRBD1 on 6 matching bases. As DNA, the CDR3 is TGCAGTGCTAGAGATCTAATACCGGACAGCACCCAAGAGACCCAGTACTTC. This encodes CSARDLIPDSTQETQYF.